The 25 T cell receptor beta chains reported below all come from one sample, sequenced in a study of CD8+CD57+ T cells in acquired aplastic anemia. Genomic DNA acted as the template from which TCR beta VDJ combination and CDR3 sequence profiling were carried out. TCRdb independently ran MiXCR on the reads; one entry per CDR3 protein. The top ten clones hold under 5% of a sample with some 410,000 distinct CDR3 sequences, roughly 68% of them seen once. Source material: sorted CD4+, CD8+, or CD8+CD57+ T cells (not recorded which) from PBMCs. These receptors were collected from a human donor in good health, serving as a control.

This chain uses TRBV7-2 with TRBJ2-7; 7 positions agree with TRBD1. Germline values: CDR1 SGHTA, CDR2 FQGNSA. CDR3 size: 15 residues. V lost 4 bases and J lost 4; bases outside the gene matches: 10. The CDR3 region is CASSSQTGARYEQYF. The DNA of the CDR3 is TGTGCCAGCAGCTCCCAAACAGGGGCGCGGTACGAGCAGTACTTC.

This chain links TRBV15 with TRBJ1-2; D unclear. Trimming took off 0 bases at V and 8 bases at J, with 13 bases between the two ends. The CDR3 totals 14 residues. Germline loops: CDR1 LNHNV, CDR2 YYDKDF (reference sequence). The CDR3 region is CATSRDRADRGYTF. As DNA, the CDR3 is TGTGCCACCAGCAGAGATAGGGCGGATCGCGGCTACACCTTC.

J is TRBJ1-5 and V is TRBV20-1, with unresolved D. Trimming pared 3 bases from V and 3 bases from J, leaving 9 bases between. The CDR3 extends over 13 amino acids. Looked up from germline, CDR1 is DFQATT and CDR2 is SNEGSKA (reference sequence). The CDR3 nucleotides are TGCAGTGCTAGTTTAGGTGTCAATCAGCCCCAGCATTTT. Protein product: CSASLGVNQPQHF.

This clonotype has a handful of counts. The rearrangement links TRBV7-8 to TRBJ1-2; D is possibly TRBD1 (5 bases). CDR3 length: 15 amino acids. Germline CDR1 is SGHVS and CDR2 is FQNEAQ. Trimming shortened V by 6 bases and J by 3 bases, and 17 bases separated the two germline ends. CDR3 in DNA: TGTGCCAGCAGTTTATCAACAGGCTTGGACTATGGCTACACCTTC. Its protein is CASSLSTGLDYGYTF.

The CDR3 loop is CATSSPSNQPQHF. CDR3 nucleotide sequence: TGTGCCACCAGCAGCCCAAGTAATCAGCCCCAGCATTTT. J is TRBJ1-5 and V is TRBV15; D gene ambiguous. The V gene's germline CDR1 is LNHNV and CDR2 YYDKDF (reference sequence). The ends were cut back, 3 bases at V and 4 bases at J, with 7 bases in the middle. The CDR3 runs to 13 residues.

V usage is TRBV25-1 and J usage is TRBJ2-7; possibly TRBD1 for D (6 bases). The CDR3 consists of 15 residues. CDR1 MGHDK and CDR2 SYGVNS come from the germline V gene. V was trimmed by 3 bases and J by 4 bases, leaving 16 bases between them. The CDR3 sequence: CASSDARDTGYEQYF. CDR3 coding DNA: TGTGCCAGCAGTGATGCCCGCGACACAGGGTACGAGCAGTACTTC.

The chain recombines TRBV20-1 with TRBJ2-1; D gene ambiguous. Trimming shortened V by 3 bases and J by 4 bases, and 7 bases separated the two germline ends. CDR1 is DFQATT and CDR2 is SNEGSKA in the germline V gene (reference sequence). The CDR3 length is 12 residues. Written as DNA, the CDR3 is TGCAGTGCTAGGGCCGGGTACAATGAGCAGTTCTTC. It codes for CSARAGYNEQFF.

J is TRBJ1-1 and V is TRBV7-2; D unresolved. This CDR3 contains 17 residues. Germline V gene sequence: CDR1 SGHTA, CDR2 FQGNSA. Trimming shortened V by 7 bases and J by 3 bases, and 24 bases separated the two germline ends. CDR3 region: CASIEAEPRWLDTEAFF. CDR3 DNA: TGTGCCAGCATCGAAGCGGAACCCCGCTGGTTGGACACTGAAGCTTTCTTT. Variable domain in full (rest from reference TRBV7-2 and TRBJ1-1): GAGVSQSPSNKVTEKGKDVELRCDPISGHTALYWYRQSLGQGLEFLIYFQGNSAPDKSGLPSDRFSAERTGGSVSTLTIQRTQQEDSAVYLCASIEAEPRWLDTEAFFGQGTRLTVV.

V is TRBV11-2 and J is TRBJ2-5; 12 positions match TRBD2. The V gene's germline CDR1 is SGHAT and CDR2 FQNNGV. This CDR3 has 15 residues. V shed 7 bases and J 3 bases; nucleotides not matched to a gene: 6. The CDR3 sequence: CASTRTSGEEETQYF. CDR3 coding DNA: TGTGCCAGCACCCGGACTAGCGGGGAGGAAGAGACCCAGTACTTC.

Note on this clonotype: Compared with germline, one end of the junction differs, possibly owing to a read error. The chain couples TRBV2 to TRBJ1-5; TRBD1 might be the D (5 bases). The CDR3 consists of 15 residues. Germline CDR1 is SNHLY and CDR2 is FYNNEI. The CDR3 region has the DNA TGTGCCAGCAATGGAAAGGGGTCTGGCAATCAGACCCAGCATTTT. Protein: CASNGKGSGNQTQHF.

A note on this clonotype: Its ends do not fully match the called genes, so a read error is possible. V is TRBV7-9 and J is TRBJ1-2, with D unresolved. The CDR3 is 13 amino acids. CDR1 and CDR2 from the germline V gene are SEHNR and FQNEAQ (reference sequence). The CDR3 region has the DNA TGTGCCAGCAGCTTAGGTGGCGGGTCTCGTGAGCACTTC. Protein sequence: CASSLGGGSREHF.

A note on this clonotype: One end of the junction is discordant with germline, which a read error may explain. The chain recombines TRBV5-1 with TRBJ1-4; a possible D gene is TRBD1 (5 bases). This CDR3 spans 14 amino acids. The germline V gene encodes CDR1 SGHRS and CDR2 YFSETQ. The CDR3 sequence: CASSPRQLNEKLFF. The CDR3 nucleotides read TGTGCCAGCAGCCCGAGACAGTTGAATGAAAAACTGTTTTTT.

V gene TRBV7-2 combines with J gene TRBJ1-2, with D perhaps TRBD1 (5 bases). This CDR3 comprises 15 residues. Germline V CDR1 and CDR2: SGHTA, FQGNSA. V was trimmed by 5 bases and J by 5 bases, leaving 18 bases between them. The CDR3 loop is CASSPPSGIGYGYTF. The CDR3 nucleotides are TGTGCCAGCAGCCCCCCGTCAGGGATAGGGTATGGCTACACCTTC.

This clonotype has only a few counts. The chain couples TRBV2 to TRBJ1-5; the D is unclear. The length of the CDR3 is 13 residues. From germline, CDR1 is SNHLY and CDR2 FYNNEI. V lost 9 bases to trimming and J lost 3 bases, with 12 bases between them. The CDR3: CARGVANNQPQHF. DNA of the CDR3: TGTGCCAGGGGTGTAGCCAACAATCAGCCCCAGCATTTT.

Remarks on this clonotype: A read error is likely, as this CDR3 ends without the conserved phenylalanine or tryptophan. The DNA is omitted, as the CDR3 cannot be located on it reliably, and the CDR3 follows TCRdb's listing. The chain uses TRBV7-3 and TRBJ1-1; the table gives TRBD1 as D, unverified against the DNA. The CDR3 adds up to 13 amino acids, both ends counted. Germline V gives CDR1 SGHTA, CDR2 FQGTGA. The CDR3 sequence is CASSLMGGVNSPL.

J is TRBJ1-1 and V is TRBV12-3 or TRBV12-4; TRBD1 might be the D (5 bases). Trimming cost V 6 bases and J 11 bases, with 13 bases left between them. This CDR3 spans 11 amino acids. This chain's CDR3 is CASSVGREAFF. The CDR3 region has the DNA TGTGCCAGCAGCGTGGGCAGGGAGGCTTTCTTT.

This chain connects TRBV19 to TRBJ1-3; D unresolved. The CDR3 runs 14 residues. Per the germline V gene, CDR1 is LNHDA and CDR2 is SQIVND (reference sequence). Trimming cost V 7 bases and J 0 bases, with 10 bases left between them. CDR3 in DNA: TGTGCCAGTAATCGCATGAGCTCTGGAAACACCATATATTTT. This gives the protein CASNRMSSGNTIYF.

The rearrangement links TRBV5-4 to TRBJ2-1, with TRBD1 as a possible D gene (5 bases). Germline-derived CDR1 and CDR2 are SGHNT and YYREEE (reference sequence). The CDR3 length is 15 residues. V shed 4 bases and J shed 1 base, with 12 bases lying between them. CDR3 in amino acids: CASSSPKGSYNEQFF. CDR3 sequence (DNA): TGTGCCAGCAGCAGCCCTAAGGGGTCCTACAATGAGCAGTTCTTC.

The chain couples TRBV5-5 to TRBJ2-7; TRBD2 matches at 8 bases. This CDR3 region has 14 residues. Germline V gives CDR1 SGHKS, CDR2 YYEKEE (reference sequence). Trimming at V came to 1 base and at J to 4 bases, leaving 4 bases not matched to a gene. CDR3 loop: CASSLSGGHYEQYF. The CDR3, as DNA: TGTGCCAGCAGCTTGAGCGGGGGCCATTACGAGCAGTACTTC.

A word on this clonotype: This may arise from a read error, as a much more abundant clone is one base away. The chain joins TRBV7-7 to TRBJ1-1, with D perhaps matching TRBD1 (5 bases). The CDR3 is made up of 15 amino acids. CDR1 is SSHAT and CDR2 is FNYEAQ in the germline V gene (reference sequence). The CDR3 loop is CAGSPGVGVGTGAFF. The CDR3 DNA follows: TGTGCTGGCAGCCCGGGAGTAGGGGTCGGGACTGGAGCTTTCTTT.

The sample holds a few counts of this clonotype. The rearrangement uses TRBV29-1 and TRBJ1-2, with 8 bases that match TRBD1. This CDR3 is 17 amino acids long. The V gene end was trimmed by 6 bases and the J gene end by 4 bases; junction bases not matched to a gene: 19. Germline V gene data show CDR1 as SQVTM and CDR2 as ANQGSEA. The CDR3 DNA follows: TGCAGCGTGCTTACCGGGACAGGTTTCTATCAGTCCTATGGCTACACCTTC. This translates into CSVLTGTGFYQSYGYTF.

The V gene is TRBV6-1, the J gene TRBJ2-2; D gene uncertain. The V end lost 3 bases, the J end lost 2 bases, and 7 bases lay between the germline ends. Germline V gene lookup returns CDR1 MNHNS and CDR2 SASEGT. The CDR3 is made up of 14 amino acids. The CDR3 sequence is CASSEGKNTGELFF. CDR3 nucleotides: TGTGCCAGCAGTGAGGGTAAAAACACCGGGGAGCTGTTTTTT.

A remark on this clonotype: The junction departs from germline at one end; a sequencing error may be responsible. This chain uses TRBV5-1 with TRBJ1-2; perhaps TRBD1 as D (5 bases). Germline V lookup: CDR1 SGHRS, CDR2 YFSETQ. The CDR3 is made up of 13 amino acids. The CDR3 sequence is CASTPRAGQGYTF. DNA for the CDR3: TGTGCCAGCACCCCAAGGGCAGGGCAAGGCTACACCTTC.

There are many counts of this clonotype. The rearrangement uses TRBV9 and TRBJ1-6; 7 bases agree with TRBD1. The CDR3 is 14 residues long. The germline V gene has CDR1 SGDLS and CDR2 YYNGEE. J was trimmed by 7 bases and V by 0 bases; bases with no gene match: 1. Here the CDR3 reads CASSVGGQNSPLHF. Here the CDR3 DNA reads TGTGCCAGCAGCGTAGGGGGACAGAATTCACCCCTCCACTTT.

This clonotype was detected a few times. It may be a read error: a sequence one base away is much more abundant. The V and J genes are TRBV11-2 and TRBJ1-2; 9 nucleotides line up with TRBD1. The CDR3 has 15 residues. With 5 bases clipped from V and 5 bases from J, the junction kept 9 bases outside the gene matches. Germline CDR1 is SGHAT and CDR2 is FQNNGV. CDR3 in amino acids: CASSLGTGSWYGYTF. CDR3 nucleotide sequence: TGTGCCAGCAGCCTCGGGACAGGGAGTTGGTATGGCTACACCTTC. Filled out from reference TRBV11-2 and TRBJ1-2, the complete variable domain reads EAGVAQSPRYKIIEKRQSVAFWCNPISGHATLYWYQQILGQGPKLLIQFQNNGVVDDSQLPKDRFSAERLKGVDSTLKIQPAKLEDSAVYLCASSLGTGSWYGYTFGSGTRLTVV.